The source of this T cell receptor beta chain is a study of lymphopenia after photon versus proton radiotherapy. Findings and caveats of the study: Post-nadir diversity loss with photons came from oligoclonal expansion, particularly CD8+ Temra cells.

The assay was immunoSEQ multiplex PCR, and TCRdb's table has in-frame clones only and misses some. The repertoire includes tens of thousands of clones, roughly 90% of them detected once, and roughly 3% sits in the top ten. Notes on this clone: Its antigen remains unidentified.

The CDR3 spans 13 residues. V was clipped by 6 bases and J by 4 bases, with 10 bases between them. Germline CDR1 and CDR2: MNHEY and SVGAGI. This material consisted of peripheral blood, taken from a patient treated with photon-based radiotherapy. The chain is built from TRBV6-5 and TRBJ1-3; D remains ambiguous. The TCR originated in a woman in her seventies with pancreatic cancer. CDR3 coding DNA: TGTGCCAGCAGGCAAAGTTTAGGAAACACCATATATTTT. Translation: CASRQSLGNTIYF.